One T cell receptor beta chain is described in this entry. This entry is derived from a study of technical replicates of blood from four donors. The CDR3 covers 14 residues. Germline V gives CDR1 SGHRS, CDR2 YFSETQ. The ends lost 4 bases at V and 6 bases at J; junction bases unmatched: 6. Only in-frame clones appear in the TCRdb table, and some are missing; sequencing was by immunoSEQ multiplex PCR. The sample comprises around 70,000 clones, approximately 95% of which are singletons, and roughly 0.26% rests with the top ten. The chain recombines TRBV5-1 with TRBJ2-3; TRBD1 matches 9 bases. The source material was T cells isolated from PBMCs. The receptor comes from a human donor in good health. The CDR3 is CASSQGQGVDTQYF. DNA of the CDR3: TGCGCCAGCAGCCAGGGACAGGGAGTGGATACGCAGTATTTT.